This entry lists 15 T cell receptor beta chains sequenced from one sample in a study of shared clonotypes between healthy human individuals. Some clones are missing from TCRdb's copy, which holds only in-frame ones; the method was immunoSEQ multiplex PCR. This table holds about 1.5 million clones, 98% found once. Sequenced material: naive CD4+ T cells sorted from blood. Subset reported: CD45RA+ positively selected. The receptors were gathered from a man aged 25-45 years in good health.

As concerns this clone: Other DNA sequences within the sample encode an identical CDR3. This chain uses TRBV29-1 with TRBJ2-1, with TRBD1 matching over 8 bases. This CDR3 comprises 13 residues. After removal of 5 bases from V and 2 bases from J, the junction contained 2 bases not matched to a gene. The germline CDR1 and CDR2 sequences are SQVTM and ANQGSEA. CDR3 sequence reads: CSVRTGTYNEQFF. The CDR3 DNA follows: TGCAGCGTTAGGACAGGGACCTACAATGAGCAGTTCTTC.

The rearrangement links TRBV18 to TRBJ1-2; 9 nucleotides agree with TRBD1. With V trimmed by 3 bases and J by 5 bases, 10 bases remained unmatched. The CDR3 sequence is 16 residues long. The V gene's germline CDR1 is KGHSH and CDR2 LQKENI. Here the CDR3 reads CASSPSGQGAVYGYTF. CDR3 DNA sequence: TGTGCCAGCTCACCCTCGGGACAGGGCGCAGTGTATGGCTACACCTTC.

This sequence joins TRBV25-1 and TRBJ1-2; D might be TRBD1 (5 bases). The germline V gene has CDR1 MGHDK and CDR2 SYGVNS. V was shortened by 4 bases and J by 2 bases, with 8 bases between the two germline ends. There are 13 residues in the CDR3. The CDR3 DNA sequence: TGTGCCAGCAGTGTTGGGGCGAACTATGGCTACACCTTC. This translates into CASSVGANYGYTF.

The J gene is TRBJ2-7, the V gene TRBV11-2; D is unresolved. The germline V and J ends were trimmed by 5 bases and 4 bases, with 12 bases remaining between them. The CDR3 runs 13 residues. Germline CDR1 reads SGHAT; CDR2 reads FQNNGV. CDR3 nucleotide sequence: TGTGCCAGCAGCCCCTGGGCAGGTTACGAGCAGTACTTC. It is translated as CASSPWAGYEQYF.

CDR3: CSATGASGYTF. CDR3 sequence (DNA): TGCAGTGCAACAGGCGCTAGTGGCTACACCTTC. The gene calls are TRBV20-1 and TRBJ1-2; weak D call: TRBD1 (5 bases). The length of the CDR3 is 11 residues. The germline CDR1 and CDR2 sequences are DFQATT and SNEGSKA (reference sequence). V was pared by 6 bases and J by 7 bases, with 12 bases between.

The chain is built from TRBV2 and TRBJ2-7; 7 bases line up with TRBD1. CDR1 is SNHLY and CDR2 is FYNNEI in the germline V gene. This CDR3 is 18 amino acids long. The junction had 15 bases not matched to a gene; V was cut back by 2 bases and J by 2 bases. The CDR3 reads CASSELRQRRTGAYEQYF. The CDR3 bases are TGTGCCAGCAGTGAATTGCGACAAAGGCGGACAGGTGCCTACGAGCAGTACTTC.

V usage is TRBV10-3 and J usage is TRBJ1-1; D call uncertain. The CDR3 has 13 amino acids. Germline CDR1 reads ENHRY; CDR2 reads SYGVKD. Deletions cut 10 bases from V and 0 bases from J, with 12 bases between. DNA for the CDR3: TGTGCCACCTGGACGGAATTGAACACTGAAGCTTTCTTT. This codes for CATWTELNTEAFF.

The rearrangement uses TRBV11-2 and TRBJ2-1; D ambiguous. The CDR3 has 15 amino acids. In germline, CDR1 is SGHAT, CDR2 FQNNGV. Trimming left V 5 bases short and J 2 bases short, with 13 bases between. The CDR3 is CASSKTPGTYNEQFF. The CDR3, as DNA: TGTGCCAGCAGCAAAACTCCGGGCACCTACAATGAGCAGTTCTTC.

The CDR3 DNA reads as TGCGCCAGCAGCGCACGAAATTACGAGCAGTACTTC. Translation: CASSARNYEQYF. The chain links TRBV5-1 to TRBJ2-7; no clear D. With 4 bases removed from V and 4 bases from J, the gap between germline ends came to 9 bases. Per germline, CDR1 SGHRS and CDR2 YFSETQ. The CDR3 contains 12 residues.

The chain links TRBV28 to TRBJ1-1; no clear D. CDR1 is MDHEN and CDR2 is SYDVKM in the germline V gene. Deletions cut 6 bases from V and 4 bases from J, with 21 bases between. The CDR3 runs 16 residues. The CDR3: CASSPPGRSVATEAFF. The CDR3 DNA follows: TGTGCCAGCAGCCCTCCCGGGAGGTCGGTAGCCACTGAAGCTTTCTTT.

A single count supports this clone. This CDR3 is also generated by other DNA sequences in the sample. This chain connects TRBV5-1 to TRBJ2-5; D could derive from TRBD1 or TRBD2 (5 bases each). V was clipped by 7 bases and J by 3 bases, with 16 bases between them. This CDR3 has 14 amino acids. Germline V gives CDR1 SGHRS, CDR2 YFSETQ. The CDR3 DNA reads as TGCGCCAGCTCCCCCGGGGCGACGGAAGAGACCCAGTACTTC. The encoded protein is CASSPGATEETQYF.

This chain connects TRBV5-6 to TRBJ1-1; no firm D call. Trimming took 0 bases from V and 1 from J, leaving 7 bases between them. The CDR3 contains 14 residues. CDR1 SGHDT and CDR2 YYEEEE come from the germline V gene. The CDR3 nucleotides are TGTGCCAGCAGCTTGGTTGGACCGAACACTGAAGCTTTCTTT. This translates into CASSLVGPNTEAFF.

J is TRBJ2-1 and V is TRBV7-2; weak D call: TRBD1 (5 bases). CDR1 and CDR2 (germline): SGHTA, FQGNSA. The CDR3 loop spans 18 amino acids. Between the trimmed V and J ends, which lost 3 bases and 1 base, there was a span of 19 bases. CDR3 nucleotides: TGTGCCAGCAGCTTTCCCCAAAACAGGTTCGCTTCCTACAATGAGCAGTTCTTC. It translates to CASSFPQNRFASYNEQFF.

The rearrangement uses TRBV28 and TRBJ1-1; 8 nucleotides align to TRBD1. The length of the CDR3 is 16 residues. CDR1 is MDHEN, CDR2 SYDVKM, per germline. Trimming removed 7 bases from V and 3 bases from J; junction bases left unmatched: 13. CDR3: CASIRISGGPYTEAFF. Here the CDR3 DNA reads TGTGCCAGCATTCGTATTTCAGGGGGCCCTTACACTGAAGCTTTCTTT.

To note about this clone: Additional DNA sequences in this sample encode the identical CDR3. CDR3 amino acids: CASSVVGGSYNEQFF. As DNA, the CDR3 is TGTGCCAGCAGCGTAGTGGGGGGTTCCTACAATGAGCAGTTCTTC. The rearrangement uses TRBV9 and TRBJ2-1; D is perhaps TRBD2 (6 bases). The CDR3 length is 15 residues. V lost 0 bases and J lost 1, with 8 bases in between. Germline V gives CDR1 SGDLS, CDR2 YYNGEE.